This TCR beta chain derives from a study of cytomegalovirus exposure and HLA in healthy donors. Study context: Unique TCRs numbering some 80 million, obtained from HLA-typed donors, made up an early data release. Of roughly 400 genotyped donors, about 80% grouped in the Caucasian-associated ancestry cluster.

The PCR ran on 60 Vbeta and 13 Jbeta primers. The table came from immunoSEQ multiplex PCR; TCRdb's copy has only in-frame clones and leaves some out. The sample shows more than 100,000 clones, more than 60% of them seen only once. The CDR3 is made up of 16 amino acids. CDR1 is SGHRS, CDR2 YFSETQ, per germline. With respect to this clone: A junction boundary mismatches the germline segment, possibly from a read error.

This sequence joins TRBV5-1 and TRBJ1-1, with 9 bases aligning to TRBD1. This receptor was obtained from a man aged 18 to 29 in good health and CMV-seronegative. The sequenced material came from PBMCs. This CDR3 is CVSSPIPGQGNTEAFF. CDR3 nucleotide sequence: TGCGTCAGCAGCCCGATACCGGGACAGGGGAACACTGAAGCTTTCTTT.